A selection of T cell receptor beta chains follows, all from one sample in a study of blood T cells in healthy people across ages. TCRdb reanalysed the 5' RACE reads using MiXCR and keeps one entry per CDR3 protein. The sample lists over 500,000 distinct CDR3 sequences, 52% seen once, with 13% in the top ten. Material for sequencing was blood. These receptors came from a woman older than 75 in good health. Both conserved end residues are part of each CDR3. A D gene is named only where the DNA matches it firmly. Only part of the rows carry a size: once, few, many, or a class if the clone is expanded.

cdr3_length	clone_size	d_call	j_call	v_call	cdr3_nt	cdr3_aa
14	-	-	TRBJ1-2	TRBV9	TGTGCCAGCAGCCGCTCAATTCTTTCCTATGGCTACACCTTC	CASSRSILSYGYTF
15	-	TRBD1	TRBJ2-2	TRBV7-8	TGTGCCAGCAGCGCGACAGGGAGCTTCACCGGGGAGCTGTTTTTT	CASSATGSFTGELFF
18	-	-	TRBJ2-1	TRBV7-3	TGTGCGAGCAGCCTACTCGGGCAGGGCGGTGGGGCCTACAATGAGCAGTTCTTC	CASSLLGQGGGAYNEQFF
14	-	-	TRBJ1-5	TRBV5-8	TGTGCCAGCAGCTGGGGTCAAACCAATCAGCCCCAGCATTTT	CASSWGQTNQPQHF
16	few	TRBD2	TRBJ2-5	TRBV3-1	TGTGCCAGCAGCCCCCAATGGGCTAGCGGGGCCCATGAGCAGTACTTC	CASSPQWASGAHEQYF
14	-	-	TRBJ2-7	TRBV7-8	TGTGCCAGCAGCTTAAGACTAGAGGCCTACGAGCAGTACTTC	CASSLRLEAYEQYF
14	-	-	TRBJ1-5	TRBV20-1	TGCAGTGCTAGGGCGGACAGTTTCAATCAGCCCCAGCATTTT	CSARADSFNQPQHF
13	many	-	TRBJ2-1	TRBV11-2	TGTGCCAGCAGCTTAGGGGAGACTAGAGAGCAGTTCTTC	CASSLGETREQFF
13	many	-	TRBJ2-5	TRBV9	TGTGCCAGCAGCGTAGCTTATTGGGAGACCCAGTACTTC	CASSVAYWETQYF
15	many	TRBD1	TRBJ1-4	TRBV3-1	TGTGCCAGCAGCCAAGGAGGGGGCCGTAATGAAAAACTGTTTTTT	CASSQGGGRNEKLFF
13	many	-	TRBJ2-1	TRBV6-5	TGTGCCAGCATGGTCGATAGCGGCAATGAGCAGTTCTTC	CASMVDSGNEQFF
13	few	TRBD1	TRBJ2-7	TRBV30	TGTGCCTGGCTGGACAGGACCTCCTACGAGCAGTACTTC	CAWLDRTSYEQYF
13	few	-	TRBJ2-1	TRBV12-3/TRBV12-4	TGTGCCAGCAAACCCGAATCCTACAATGAGCAGTTCTTC	CASKPESYNEQFF
15	-	-	TRBJ1-1	TRBV28	TGTGCCATCAAAAAAGCAGGGCCACCGAACACTGAAGCTTTCTTT	CAIKKAGPPNTEAFF
17	once	-	TRBJ2-7	TRBV21-1	TGTGCCAGCCCCCGGGACCGATCGCCCCAGGGCTACTACGAGCAGTACTTC	CASPRDRSPQGYYEQYF
17	-	TRBD1	TRBJ1-6	TRBV20-1	TGCAGTGCTAGCCTTAACCCGGACAGGTCCTATAATTCACCCCTCCACTTT	CSASLNPDRSYNSPLHF
13	-	-	TRBJ2-7	TRBV15	TGTGCCACCAGCAGAGATTCGGGCGGCGAGCAGTACTTC	CATSRDSGGEQYF
16	once	TRBD2	TRBJ2-7	TRBV28	TGTGCCAGCAGTTCAGATATAGCGGGGGACCACTACGAGCAGTACTTC	CASSSDIAGDHYEQYF
18	-	-	TRBJ2-6	TRBV15	TGTGCCACCAGCAGAGATGGTGCGGTTTACTCTGGGGCCAACGTCCTGACTTTC	CATSRDGAVYSGANVLTF
15	-	TRBD2	TRBJ2-1	TRBV19	TGTGCCAGTAGTCCCCGACTAGCGGGAGCTAATGGGCAGTTCTTC	CASSPRLAGANGQFF
17	-	TRBD2	TRBJ2-2	TRBV7-3	TGTGCCAGCAGCTTTACTTCTAGCGGGGGGGCTGACGGGGAGCTGTTTTTT	CASSFTSSGGADGELFF
15	once	TRBD2	TRBJ2-1	TRBV12-3/TRBV12-4	TGTGCCAGCAGTTTATGGGGGAGGGGATACAATGAGCAGTTCTTC	CASSLWGRGYNEQFF
12	once	-	TRBJ2-1	TRBV14	TGTGCCAGCAGCCAGGCAGTCTCTGAGCAGTTCTTC	CASSQAVSEQFF
11	many	-	TRBJ2-5	TRBV7-9	TGTGCCAGCAGCTTAATGGAGACCCAGTACTTC	CASSLMETQYF
13	few	-	TRBJ2-1	TRBV20-1	TGCAGTGCTGCCGCTTGGGGGATCGATGAGCAGTTCTTC	CSAAAWGIDEQFF
14	few	TRBD2	TRBJ2-3	TRBV12-3/TRBV12-4	TGTGCCAGCGCTGGACTAGCGGGCACAGATACGCAGTATTTT	CASAGLAGTDTQYF
13	few	-	TRBJ1-6	TRBV20-1	TGCAGTGCCCAGATTTGGCCTAATTCACCCCTCCACTTT	CSAQIWPNSPLHF
11	-	-	TRBJ1-1	TRBV20-1	TGCAGTGCTAGAGAAGACACTGAAGCTTTCTTT	CSAREDTEAFF
18	-	TRBD2	TRBJ2-7	TRBV4-1	TGCGCCAGCAGCCAAGAAGGGGGACTAGCAGGATTCTCCTACGAGCAGTACTTC	CASSQEGGLAGFSYEQYF
17	once	TRBD1	TRBJ2-5	TRBV7-8	TGTGCCAGCAGCTTAAGTTACCGTCCCAGGGGGCAAGAGACCCAGTACTTC	CASSLSYRPRGQETQYF
13	many	TRBD1	TRBJ2-7	TRBV20-1	TGCAGTGCCCGGGACAGTTCTACCTACGAGCAGTACTTC	CSARDSSTYEQYF
18	-	-	TRBJ2-3	TRBV7-9	TGTGCCAGCAGCTTATTAATCCAGGCTGTTGTTGGCACAGATACGCAGTATTTT	CASSLLIQAVVGTDTQYF
15	-	-	TRBJ1-4	TRBV18	TGTGCCAGCTCACCGTCGAGACAGGCGAATGAAAAACTGTTTTTT	CASSPSRQANEKLFF
16	-	-	TRBJ1-3	TRBV5-5	TGTGCCAGCAGACGTGGACCACAGGTCAATGGAAACACCATATATTTT	CASRRGPQVNGNTIYF
16	many	TRBD2	TRBJ2-3	TRBV20-1	TGCAGTGCCAGCCGGCACCATGCTGCGGGAGGGCCCACGCAGTATTTT	CSASRHHAAGGPTQYF
16	-	TRBD2	TRBJ2-2	TRBV20-1	TGCAGTGCTAGAAGTCCCTGGGAGGGGAGATCCGGGGAGCTGTTTTTT	CSARSPWEGRSGELFF
18	-	TRBD2	TRBJ2-7	TRBV12-3/TRBV12-4	TGTGCCAGCAGTTTAGGATACGGACTAGCGATCAGCTCCTACGAGCAGTACTTC	CASSLGYGLAISSYEQYF
18	-	TRBD2	TRBJ2-3	TRBV11-2	TGTGCCAGCAGCTTACGGTGGACTAGCGGGGGGGTTGGAGATACGCAGTATTTT	CASSLRWTSGGVGDTQYF
14	few	TRBD1	TRBJ2-7	TRBV20-1	TGCAGTGCTAACCGACAGGGGTTTCCCTACGAGCAGTACTTC	CSANRQGFPYEQYF
15	-	TRBD1	TRBJ2-7	TRBV5-6	TGTGCCAGCAGCCCCGCGGGACAGGGAACCTACGAGCAGTACTTC	CASSPAGQGTYEQYF
16	few	TRBD1	TRBJ2-4	TRBV6-6	TGTGCCAGCACTCGGACAGGGGTTCTAGCCAAAAACATTCAGTACTTC	CASTRTGVLAKNIQYF
14	-	-	TRBJ2-3	TRBV9	TGTGCCAGCAGCGCTGGCCCTTTCACAGATACGCAGTATTTT	CASSAGPFTDTQYF
14	-	-	TRBJ2-1	TRBV7-2	TGTGCCAGCAGCTTAGGACAGGCGTTGGATGAGCAGTTCTTC	CASSLGQALDEQFF